Sequencing of this T cell receptor (beta chain) was carried out in a study of blood T cell repertoires in COVID-19 (TCRdb year 2020). At the level of the whole study: Samples from collaborators originated in the United States, Italy and Spain and spanned both the acute and convalescent phases of COVID-19. The material from the prospective study consisted of cDNA or gDNA derived from T cells, B-cell-depleted T cells, or PBMCs. Deeply sampled blood TCRbeta repertoires from subjects exposed to, actively infected with, or recovered from COVID-19 were included in the dataset. The repertoires were released in a freely available public database intended as a resource for research on the immune response to SARS-CoV-2. Samples came from the ongoing ImmuneRACE study (first 160 participants) plus 1,254 subjects from 6 global collaborators. Nearly every sample came with metadata listing a de-identified subject ID, COVID-19 status, age in years and sex. Where available, HLA class I and class II types were obtained from metadata supplied by the sample provider rather than from assay-based typing. General conclusions and limits of the study: Clinical and demographic metadata were provided uncurated, with the amount varying by source and participant.

One collaborating source in Seattle enrolled patients while the patients were actively infected and followed the patients over time throughout the course of disease. Whole blood was collected in K2EDTA tubes by collaborating institutions according to the institutions' own protocols. For TCRbeta analysis, collaborator samples were shipped as frozen whole blood, as isolated PBMCs, or as DNA extracted from either sample type. For this chain, trimming is 11 bases at the V end and 5 bases at the J end, and the number of junction bases without a gene match is 10. Per the germline V gene (reference sequence), LNHDA is the CDR1 and SQIVND is the CDR2. The CDR3 goes from the cysteine to the phenylalanine over 13 residues. Only the CDR3 portion is preserved as DNA: 39 bases, with reading frame beginning at the first base. TCRbeta CDR3 regions were amplified from genomic DNA using the immunoSEQ Assay, a bias-controlled multiplex PCR. Per the source publication's procedure: The number of nucleated cells in each sample was estimated from the amplification of reference gene primers within the assay. Sequence reads were collapsed and filtered to measure the absolute abundance of every unique TCRbeta CDR3 rearrangement. For each sample, productive Simpson clonality was calculated by taking the square root of Simpson's diversity index across productive rearrangements. TCRdb's version of the immuneACCESS table is confined to in-frame rearrangements and falls short of the full clone set. An unresolved V gene accounts for under half of the shortfall where checked; the remainder is of unknown origin. D and trimming were read from the DNA, whereas the V and J calls and clone size are those reported in that table. Present in this sample are 300,000 to 350,000 clones, approximately 90% of which were seen just once. The top ten clonotypes cover 1.5% to 2% of the sample.

As regards this clone: Its antigen has not been determined. Base qualities are missing; no much larger clone stands one base away.

Sequencing was performed on peripheral blood. The sequence joins TRBV19 to TRBJ1-1; 8 of the junction bases match TRBD1. The TCR was taken from a woman in her twenties or thirties with COVID-19, enrolled during active disease. The nucleotide sequence is TGTGCCGCCACAGGGGGTAGTTGGACTGAAGCTTTCTTT. Its amino acids are CAATGGSWTEAFF.